Listed below are T cell receptor beta chains from one sample, sequenced in a study of Ad26.COV2.S vaccination and SARS-CoV-2 variants. Assay: immunoSEQ multiplex PCR; the TCRdb copy retains only in-frame clones and omits some. The sample lists hundreds of thousands of clones, 89% seen once, with roughly 1.5% in the top ten. The specimen was peripheral blood, collected in a trial of Ad26.COV2.S vaccine versus placebo. The receptors come from a person aged 18 to 65 who received the Ad26.COV2.S COVID-19 vaccine or a placebo. The CDR3 runs from the conserved cysteine through the conserved F or W. Fields, in order: D gene, clone size, V gene, J gene, CDR3 DNA, CDR3 protein. The D gene is left open where the match is weak. The listing skips clone size in some rows; elsewhere it reads once, few, many or a size class.

>-|-|TRBV2|TRBJ1-4
TGTGCCAGCATCCCGGGGGTGCCCAGAAATGAAAAACTGTTTTTT
CASIPGVPRNEKLFF
>-|-|TRBV27|TRBJ1-3
TGTGCCAGCAGTTCACAGGGAGCTGGAAACACCATATATTTT
CASSSQGAGNTIYF
>-|-|TRBV4-2|TRBJ2-5
TGTGCCAGCAGCCAAGATAAGGGACAAGAGACCCAGTACTTC
CASSQDKGQETQYF
>-|-|TRBV19|TRBJ1-1
TGTGCCAGTAGTATCGGGGTTACTGAAGCTTTCTTT
CASSIGVTEAFF
>TRBD1|-|TRBV2|TRBJ1-5
TGTGCCAGCAGTGTAAGACAGGGCGGACATAGCAATCAGCCCCAGCATTTT
CASSVRQGGHSNQPQHF
>-|-|TRBV19|TRBJ2-7
TGTGCCAGTAACCTGGGGGGCGGAAACTACGAGCAGTACTTC
CASNLGGGNYEQYF
>TRBD1|-|TRBV6-1|TRBJ2-7
TGTGCCAGCAGTGACCGACAGGGTCCATGGTACGAGCAGTACTTC
CASSDRQGPWYEQYF
>TRBD1|-|TRBV20-1|TRBJ1-2
TGCAGTGCTGGGACAGGTCGTGGCTACACCTTC
CSAGTGRGYTF
>TRBD2|-|TRBV18|TRBJ2-3
TGTGCCAGCTCACCAGTCGCGGGGGTTGGCACAGATACGCAGTATTTT
CASSPVAGVGTDTQYF
>-|-|TRBV27|TRBJ1-5
TGTGCCAGCAGCCCCCTGGGGACTTGGAATCAGCCCCAGCATTTT
CASSPLGTWNQPQHF
>-|-|TRBV18|TRBJ1-2
TGTGCCAGCTCACCACTTGAACAGGTTGGCTACACCTTC
CASSPLEQVGYTF
>-|-|TRBV5-1|TRBJ2-1
TGCGCCAGCGGCCACCTATTTGAGCAGTTCTTC
CASGHLFEQFF
>TRBD1|-|TRBV11-1|TRBJ2-7
TGTGCCAGCAGCCCCCGGGACAGGGGTCCCGAGCAGTACTTC
CASSPRDRGPEQYF
>TRBD1|-|TRBV5-1|TRBJ1-1
TGCGCCAGCAGCTCAGCGACAGGGGCCACTGAAGCTTTCTTT
CASSSATGATEAFF
>TRBD1|-|TRBV6-5|TRBJ2-7
TGTGCCAGCACCGCCCCGGGACAGGGTGCCTACGAGCAGTACTTC
CASTAPGQGAYEQYF
>TRBD1|few|TRBV19|TRBJ1-5
TGTGCCAGTAGAAACCTAAATCGGACAGGCACCAGGGGACAGCCCCAGCATTTT
CASRNLNRTGTRGQPQHF
>-|-|TRBV10-3|TRBJ2-5
TGTGCCATCAGTGGGGGAGAGACCCAGTACTTC
CAISGGETQYF
>-|-|TRBV27|TRBJ1-3
TGTGCCAGCAGCCCCGGCAGGGCGGGAGGAAACACCATATATTTT
CASSPGRAGGNTIYF
>TRBD1|-|TRBV27|TRBJ2-2
TGTGCCACCCGGAGTATAGGGACAGGGAACACCGGGGAGCTGTTTTTT
CATRSIGTGNTGELFF
>-|-|TRBV5-1|TRBJ2-1
TGCGCCAGCAGCTTGGTACCGGATTCATACAATGAGCAGTTCTTC
CASSLVPDSYNEQFF
>-|-|TRBV11-2|TRBJ2-2
TGTGCCAGCAGCCTCCCACGGGGGACCTCGAACACCGGGGAGCTGTTTTTT
CASSLPRGTSNTGELFF
>-|-|TRBV27|TRBJ2-3
TGTGCCAGCAGCCAGGGGGATACGCAGTATTTT
CASSQGDTQYF
>-|-|TRBV19|TRBJ2-5
TGTGCCAGTAGTCTCCTGGGGGAGACCCAGTACTTC
CASSLLGETQYF
>TRBD1|-|TRBV19|TRBJ1-1
TGTGCCAGTGAGAACAGGGGCGGGAACACTGAAGCTTTCTTT
CASENRGGNTEAFF
>TRBD2|once|TRBV2|TRBJ2-1
TGTGCCAGCAGTCGACTTGGACTAGCGGACAATGAGCAGTTCTTC
CASSRLGLADNEQFF
>-|-|TRBV6-5|TRBJ2-5
TGTGCCAGCAGTACCACTTCCAGGGAAGAGACCCAGTACTTC
CASSTTSREETQYF
>-|-|TRBV29-1|TRBJ2-1
TGCAGCGTTAAGCGCTACAATGAGCAGTTCTTC
CSVKRYNEQFF
>TRBD2|-|TRBV6-2/TRBV6-3|TRBJ2-2
TGTGCCAGCAGTTACAGAAGACTAGCGGGCACCGGGGAGCTGTTTTTT
CASSYRRLAGTGELFF
>TRBD2|-|TRBV14|TRBJ2-6
TGTGCCAGCAGGCAAGCGGGAACTGGGGCCAACGTCCTGACTTTC
CASRQAGTGANVLTF
>-|-|TRBV18|TRBJ1-2
TGTGCCAGCTCACCACCGAACAAGGAAGACTATGGCTACACCTTC
CASSPPNKEDYGYTF
>-|-|TRBV19|TRBJ1-4
TGTGCCAGTAGTTTACAGGGTGGCAATGAAAAACTGTTTTTT
CASSLQGGNEKLFF
>TRBD2|few|TRBV10-1|TRBJ2-2
TGCGCCAGCAGTGAGCTAGCGGGAGTGAACACCGGGGAGCTGTTTTTT
CASSELAGVNTGELFF
>-|-|TRBV7-6|TRBJ1-1
TGTGCCAGCAGCTCCTCGCCGAACACTGAAGCTTTCTTT
CASSSSPNTEAFF
>TRBD1|-|TRBV12-3/TRBV12-4|TRBJ1-1
TGTGCCAGCAGCCCGACAGGGGCTGAAGCTTTCTTT
CASSPTGAEAFF
>-|-|TRBV1|TRBJ2-1
TGCACCAGCAGCCAAGGGAGGGCCACGGTGGATGAGCAGTTCTTC
CTSSQGRATVDEQFF
>-|-|TRBV19|TRBJ1-2
TGTGCCAGTCTGGCAGACTATGGCTACACCTTC
CASLADYGYTF
>-|-|TRBV13|TRBJ1-5
TGTGCCAGCAGCTTAGGACCTTATAGCAATCAGCCCCAGCATTTT
CASSLGPYSNQPQHF
>-|-|TRBV7-8|TRBJ2-7
TGTGCCAGCAGTCCTCGGACAGGCTTGGAGGGGGAGCAGTACTTC
CASSPRTGLEGEQYF
>TRBD1|-|TRBV9|TRBJ1-3
TGTGCCAGCAGCGTAGGGGACAGGGGAAACACCATATATTTT
CASSVGDRGNTIYF
>TRBD1|-|TRBV5-1|TRBJ2-3
TGCGCCAGCTGGGACAGGGATAGGGCAGATACGCAGTATTTT
CASWDRDRADTQYF